The rows below give T cell receptor beta chains drawn from one sample of a study of blood T cells in healthy people across ages. One entry per CDR3 protein, called by TCRdb with MiXCR from the 5' RACE reads. The sample holds over 1,200,000 distinct CDR3 sequences, approximately 59% seen once. Sample: blood. The receptors shown here come from a man aged 18 to 29 in good health. Both conserved end residues are part of each CDR3. The D gene is left open where the match is weak. Not all rows give a size; the values are once, few, many and, for expanded clones, a class.

clone size,V gene,J gene,D gene,CDR3 length,CDR3 protein,CDR3 DNA
-,TRBV7-2,TRBJ2-5,-,13,CASSPQVPKTQYF,TGTGCCAGCAGCCCACAAGTACCGAAGACCCAGTACTTC
-,TRBV11-1,TRBJ2-1,-,17,CASSLSEWQAYDNEQFF,TGTGCCAGCAGCTTATCTGAGTGGCAGGCTTATGACAATGAGCAGTTCTTC
-,TRBV20-1,TRBJ2-1,TRBD2,14,CSAPAGVGYNEQFF,TGCAGTGCACCAGCGGGAGTGGGGTACAATGAGCAGTTCTTC
few,TRBV27,TRBJ2-1,TRBD2,15,CASRLEGLGSNEQFF,TGTGCCAGCAGACTCGAGGGACTAGGTTCCAATGAGCAGTTCTTC
-,TRBV6-5,TRBJ2-2,-,15,CASSYELGGTGELFF,TGTGCCAGCAGTTACGAACTAGGGGGGACCGGGGAGCTGTTTTTT
-,TRBV3-1,TRBJ2-6,TRBD1,19,CASSHSGTGPLSGANVLTF,TGTGCCAGCAGCCACTCGGGGACAGGGCCTCTTTCTGGGGCCAACGTCCTGACTTTC
-,TRBV7-6,TRBJ2-5,TRBD1,16,CASSLPNQGARETQYF,TGTGCCAGCAGCTTACCGAACCAGGGGGCAAGGGAGACCCAGTACTTC
-,TRBV7-9,TRBJ1-1,-,13,CASSWGLNTEAFF,TGTGCCAGCAGCTGGGGACTGAACACTGAAGCTTTCTTT
-,TRBV4-2,TRBJ2-7,-,14,CASSHAGSDYEQYF,TGTGCCAGCAGCCATGCCGGAAGCGACTACGAGCAGTACTTC
-,TRBV20-1,TRBJ2-3,TRBD1,14,CSAVPGQGLDTQYF,TGCAGTGCTGTGCCGGGACAGGGGCTAGATACGCAGTATTTT
-,TRBV29-1,TRBJ2-1,-,13,CSVEDRQNNEQFF,TGCAGCGTTGAAGATCGACAGAACAATGAGCAGTTCTTC
-,TRBV5-1,TRBJ2-1,TRBD1,20,CASSSAGTGTTKLFYNEQFF,TGCGCCAGCAGCTCGGCCGGGACAGGGACTACCAAATTATTTTACAATGAGCAGTTCTTC
-,TRBV15,TRBJ1-1,-,15,CATSRVGMGRTEAFF,TGTGCCACCAGCAGAGTTGGAATGGGTAGGACTGAAGCTTTCTTT
-,TRBV20-1,TRBJ2-3,-,14,CSASTGIRTDTQYF,TGCAGTGCTAGCACAGGGATTCGCACAGATACGCAGTATTTT
-,TRBV20-1,TRBJ2-1,TRBD1,15,CSARHGETGNNEQFF,TGCAGTGCTAGACACGGCGAGACAGGGAACAATGAGCAGTTCTTC
-,TRBV3-1,TRBJ2-2,-,16,CASSQYPGSSTGELFF,TGTGCCAGCAGCCAATATCCGGGGAGTAGCACCGGGGAGCTGTTTTTT
-,TRBV24-1,TRBJ2-5,TRBD1,16,CATSDTGQGLQETQYF,TGTGCCACCAGTGATACGGGACAGGGTCTTCAGGAGACCCAGTACTTC
-,TRBV4-2,TRBJ2-7,TRBD1,17,CASSPYGSTGISYEQYF,TGTGCCAGCAGCCCCTACGGATCGACAGGGATCTCCTACGAGCAGTACTTC
-,TRBV4-3,TRBJ2-7,TRBD1,16,CASSQVGQGPYNEQYF,TGCGCCAGCAGCCAGGTGGGACAGGGACCCTACAATGAGCAGTACTTC
-,TRBV15,TRBJ2-7,-,16,CATGRDGPRTGDEQYF,TGTGCCACCGGCAGAGATGGGCCGAGAACCGGGGACGAGCAGTACTTC
-,TRBV2,TRBJ2-5,-,10,CAGSGETQYF,TGTGCCGGCAGCGGAGAGACCCAGTACTTC
-,TRBV5-8,TRBJ2-6,-,15,CASSWTSLRANVLTF,TGTGCCAGCAGCTGGACCTCTTTGAGGGCCAACGTCCTGACTTTC
few,TRBV20-1,TRBJ2-5,-,13,CSASSDYQETQYF,TGCAGTGCTAGCTCGGACTACCAAGAGACCCAGTACTTC
-,TRBV5-5,TRBJ2-3,-,20,CASSDPVGDPILASTDTQYF,TGTGCCAGCAGCGACCCTGTGGGGGACCCGATATTGGCTAGCACAGATACGCAGTATTTT
-,TRBV5-6,TRBJ2-3,TRBD1,15,CASSQGETYTDTQYF,TGTGCCAGCAGTCAGGGGGAGACCTACACAGATACGCAGTATTTT
-,TRBV20-1,TRBJ1-2,-,12,CSARDSAGSYTF,TGCAGTGCTAGAGATTCAGCCGGGAGCTACACCTTC
-,TRBV13,TRBJ1-1,-,13,CASSLLENTEAFF,TGTGCCAGCAGCTTGTTAGAGAACACTGAAGCTTTCTTT
-,TRBV4-1,TRBJ2-1,-,13,CASSHAQGNEQFF,TGCGCCAGCAGCCACGCCCAGGGCAATGAGCAGTTCTTC
-,TRBV27,TRBJ2-5,TRBD2,15,CASSLLAGTGEGQYF,TGTGCCAGCTCCCTACTAGCGGGAACCGGGGAGGGGCAGTACTTC
-,TRBV20-1,TRBJ2-1,TRBD1,15,CSARELGGGYNEQFF,TGCAGTGCTAGAGAGTTAGGGGGCGGATACAATGAGCAGTTCTTC
-,TRBV20-1,TRBJ2-5,-,13,CSARETGKETQYF,TGCAGTGCTAGGGAAACAGGGAAAGAGACCCAGTACTTC
once,TRBV9,TRBJ2-3,-,15,CASSVGEFSTDTQYF,TGTGCCAGCAGCGTAGGTGAATTTAGCACAGATACGCAGTATTTT
-,TRBV2,TRBJ1-2,-,18,CASSEALVPLSSNYGYTF,TGTGCCAGCAGTGAAGCCCTTGTCCCGTTAAGCAGTAACTATGGCTACACCTTC
few,TRBV6-1,TRBJ2-7,-,11,CASNRAYEQYF,TGTGCCAGCAATCGGGCCTACGAGCAGTACTTC